These T cell receptor beta chains were read from a single sample in a study of T-cell reconstitution after alpha-beta-depleted transplantation in children. One entry per CDR3 protein results from TCRdb running MiXCR on the PCR reads. Of hundreds of thousands of distinct CDR3 sequences listed, around a sixth are singletons. The sequences come from PBMCs, mostly from graft donor cells, collected 360 days after TCRalphabeta/CD19-depleted stem cell transplant. The origin of the receptors is a male patient aged 2 to 10 who had a stem cell transplant for acute lymphoblastic leukemia, so the T cells may come from the graft donor. The CDR3 runs from the conserved cysteine through the conserved F or W. Fields, in order: J gene, V gene, D gene, clone size, CDR3 protein, CDR3 DNA. A D gene is named only where the DNA matches it firmly. Not all rows give a size; the values are once, few, many and, for expanded clones, a class.

J: TRBJ2-2
V: TRBV20-1
D: .
size: few
CDR3: CSASVRGSYTGELFF
DNA: TGCAGTGCTAGTGTCCGGGGGTCGTACACCGGGGAGCTGTTTTTT

J: TRBJ2-3
V: TRBV2
D: .
size: few
CDR3: CASRVGGAYTDTQYF
DNA: TGTGCCAGCAGAGTGGGGGGGGCTTACACAGATACGCAGTATTTT

J: TRBJ1-1
V: TRBV12-3/TRBV12-4
D: .
size: .
CDR3: CASKLGPGASFTEAFF
DNA: TGTGCCAGCAAGTTGGGGCCCGGGGCCTCGTTCACTGAAGCTTTCTTT

J: TRBJ2-7
V: TRBV3-1
D: .
size: .
CDR3: CASSHRTPPYEQYF
DNA: TGTGCCAGCAGCCATAGGACACCCCCTTACGAGCAGTACTTC

J: TRBJ2-1
V: TRBV7-6
D: TRBD2
size: .
CDR3: CASSGRAYNEQFF
DNA: TGTGCCAGCAGCGGGAGGGCCTACAATGAGCAGTTCTTC

J: TRBJ1-3
V: TRBV20-1
D: .
size: .
CDR3: CSARAWQGRNTIYF
DNA: TGCAGTGCTAGAGCCTGGCAGGGCAGAAACACCATATATTTT

J: TRBJ2-5
V: TRBV4-2
D: .
size: .
CDR3: CASSQDSGSETQYF
DNA: TGTGCCAGCAGCCAAGATAGCGGATCAGAGACCCAGTACTTC

J: TRBJ1-1
V: TRBV4-2
D: .
size: few
CDR3: CASSQGSGGVRNTEAFF
DNA: TGTGCCAGCAGCCAAGGATCGGGGGGTGTACGGAACACTGAAGCTTTCTTT

J: TRBJ1-1
V: TRBV9
D: .
size: few
CDR3: CASSVVSGMNTEAFF
DNA: TGTGCCAGCAGCGTAGTATCGGGGATGAACACTGAAGCTTTCTTT

J: TRBJ1-1
V: TRBV29-1
D: .
size: .
CDR3: CSIRGETEAFF
DNA: TGCAGCATAAGGGGGGAGACTGAAGCTTTCTTT

J: TRBJ2-5
V: TRBV6-5
D: TRBD1
size: few
CDR3: CASSYSGMDRVQETQYF
DNA: TGTGCCAGCAGTTACTCGGGGATGGACAGGGTTCAAGAGACCCAGTACTTC

J: TRBJ2-7
V: TRBV6-1
D: .
size: .
CDR3: CATRLGQGTYEQYF
DNA: TGTGCGACGCGATTGGGGCAGGGAACCTACGAGCAGTACTTC

J: TRBJ2-6
V: TRBV27
D: .
size: few
CDR3: CASSPRPSGANVLTF
DNA: TGTGCCAGCAGTCCCCGTCCATCTGGGGCCAACGTCCTGACTTTC

J: TRBJ1-6
V: TRBV7-9
D: TRBD1
size: .
CDR3: CASRPDRDNSPLHF
DNA: TGTGCCAGCAGACCGGACAGGGATAATTCACCCCTCCACTTT

J: TRBJ2-5
V: TRBV12-3/TRBV12-4
D: TRBD2
size: few
CDR3: CASSLQRGGPVGETQYF
DNA: TGTGCCAGCAGTTTGCAGCGGGGGGGCCCGGTCGGAGAGACCCAGTACTTC

J: TRBJ2-1
V: TRBV7-9
D: TRBD1
size: .
CDR3: CASSFPGQGIFDEQFF
DNA: TGTGCCAGCAGCTTCCCAGGACAGGGGATTTTCGATGAGCAGTTCTTC

J: TRBJ1-3
V: TRBV20-1
D: .
size: few
CDR3: CSARGSDPGRKTGNTIYF
DNA: TGCAGTGCTAGAGGCAGTGACCCTGGACGGAAAACTGGAAACACCATATATTTT